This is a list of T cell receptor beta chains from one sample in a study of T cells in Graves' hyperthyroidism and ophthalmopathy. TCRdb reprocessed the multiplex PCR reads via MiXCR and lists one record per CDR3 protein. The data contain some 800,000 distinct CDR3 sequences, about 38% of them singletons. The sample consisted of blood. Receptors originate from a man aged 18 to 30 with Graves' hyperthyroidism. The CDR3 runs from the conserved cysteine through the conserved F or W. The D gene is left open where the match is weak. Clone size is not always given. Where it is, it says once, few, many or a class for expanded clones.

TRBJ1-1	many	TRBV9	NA	TGTGCCAGCAGCGTAGGGATCATGAACACTGAAGCTTTCTTT	CASSVGIMNTEAFF
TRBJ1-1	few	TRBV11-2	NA	TGTGCCAGCACCCGATCTTGGGGACAACTGAACACTGAAGCTTTCTTT	CASTRSWGQLNTEAFF
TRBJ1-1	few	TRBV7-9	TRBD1	TGCGCCAGCAGCCTGACAGGGCTCACTGAAGCTTTCTTT	CASSLTGLTEAFF
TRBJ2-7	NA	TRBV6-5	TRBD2	TGTGCCAGCAGTTACTGGACTAGCGCGACCTACGAGCAGTACTTC	CASSYWTSATYEQYF
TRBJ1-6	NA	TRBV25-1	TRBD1	TGTGCCAGCTTAACAGGGGACAATTCACCCCTCCACTTT	CASLTGDNSPLHF
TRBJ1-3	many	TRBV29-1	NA	TGCAGCGTTAATACAGGGACCTCTGGAAACACCATATATTTT	CSVNTGTSGNTIYF
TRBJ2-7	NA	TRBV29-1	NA	TGCAGCGTTCTGGGGGCGTCTGGGGCCTACGAGCAGTACTTC	CSVLGASGAYEQYF
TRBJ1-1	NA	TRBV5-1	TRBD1	TGCGCCAGCAGCTTGGGGGACAGTTCCACTGAAGCTTTCTTT	CASSLGDSSTEAFF
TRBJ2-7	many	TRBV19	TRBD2	TGTGCCAGTAGTATCGCGACTAGCTACTACGAGCAGTACTTC	CASSIATSYYEQYF
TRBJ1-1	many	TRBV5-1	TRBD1	TGCGCCAGCAGCTGGTCGGGACAGGGTAACACTGAAGCTTTCTTT	CASSWSGQGNTEAFF
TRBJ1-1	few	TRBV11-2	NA	TGTGCCAGCAGCTTAGTCATAGGCCTGAACACTGAAGCTTTCTTT	CASSLVIGLNTEAFF
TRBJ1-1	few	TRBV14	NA	TGTGCCAGCAGCCAAGCCCCGGGGGACCCCGAAGCTTTCTTT	CASSQAPGDPEAFF
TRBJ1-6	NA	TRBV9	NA	TGTGCCAGCAGCGTAGAGTCGGCGAGAGTTGATTCACCCCTCCACTTT	CASSVESARVDSPLHF
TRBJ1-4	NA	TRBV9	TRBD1	TGTGCCAGCAGCGCGTACAGGGGAGGGGAAAAACTGCTTTTT	CASSAYRGGEKLLF
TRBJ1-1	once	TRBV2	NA	TGTGCCAGCAGTGGCATTTGGCGGTTCGACCCCACTGAAGCTTTCTTT	CASSGIWRFDPTEAFF
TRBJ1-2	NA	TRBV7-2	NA	TGTGCCAGCACCTCGGGGCCCCCCTATGGCTACACCTTC	CASTSGPPYGYTF
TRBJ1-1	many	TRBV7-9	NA	TGTGCCAGCAGCTTATGGACAGTTGAAGCTTTCTTT	CASSLWTVEAFF
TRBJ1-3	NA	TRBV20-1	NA	TGCAGTGCTTTAGACAGGCGCTCTGGAAACACCATATATTTT	CSALDRRSGNTIYF
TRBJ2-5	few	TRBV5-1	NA	TGCGCCAGCAGCTTAACAGGGAGATGGGGAGAGACCCAGTACTTC	CASSLTGRWGETQYF
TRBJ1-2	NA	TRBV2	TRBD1	TGTGCCAGCAGCGATTCTTCCGGGACAGCCTTCTATGGCTACACCTTC	CASSDSSGTAFYGYTF
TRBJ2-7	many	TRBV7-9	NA	TGTGCCAGCAGCCCCGACTGGGCAGGGGACGAGCAGTACTTC	CASSPDWAGDEQYF
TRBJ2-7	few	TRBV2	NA	TGTGCCAGCAGTTTCGGGGCCCGAATCGGCGAGCAGTACTTC	CASSFGARIGEQYF